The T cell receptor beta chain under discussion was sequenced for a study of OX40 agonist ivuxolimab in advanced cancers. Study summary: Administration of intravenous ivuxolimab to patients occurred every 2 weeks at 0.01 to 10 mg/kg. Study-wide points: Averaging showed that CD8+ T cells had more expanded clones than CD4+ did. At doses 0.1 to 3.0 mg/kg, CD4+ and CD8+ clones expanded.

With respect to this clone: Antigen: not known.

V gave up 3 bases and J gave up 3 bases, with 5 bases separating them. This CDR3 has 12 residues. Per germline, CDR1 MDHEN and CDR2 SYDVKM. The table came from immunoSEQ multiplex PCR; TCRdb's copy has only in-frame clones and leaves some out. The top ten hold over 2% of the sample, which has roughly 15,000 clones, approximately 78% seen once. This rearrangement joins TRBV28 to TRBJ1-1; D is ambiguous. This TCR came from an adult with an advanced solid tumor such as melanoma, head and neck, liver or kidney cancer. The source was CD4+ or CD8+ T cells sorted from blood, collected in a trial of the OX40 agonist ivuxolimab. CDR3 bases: TGTGCCAGCAGTTTCCGGGACACTGAAGCTTTCTTT. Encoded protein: CASSFRDTEAFF.